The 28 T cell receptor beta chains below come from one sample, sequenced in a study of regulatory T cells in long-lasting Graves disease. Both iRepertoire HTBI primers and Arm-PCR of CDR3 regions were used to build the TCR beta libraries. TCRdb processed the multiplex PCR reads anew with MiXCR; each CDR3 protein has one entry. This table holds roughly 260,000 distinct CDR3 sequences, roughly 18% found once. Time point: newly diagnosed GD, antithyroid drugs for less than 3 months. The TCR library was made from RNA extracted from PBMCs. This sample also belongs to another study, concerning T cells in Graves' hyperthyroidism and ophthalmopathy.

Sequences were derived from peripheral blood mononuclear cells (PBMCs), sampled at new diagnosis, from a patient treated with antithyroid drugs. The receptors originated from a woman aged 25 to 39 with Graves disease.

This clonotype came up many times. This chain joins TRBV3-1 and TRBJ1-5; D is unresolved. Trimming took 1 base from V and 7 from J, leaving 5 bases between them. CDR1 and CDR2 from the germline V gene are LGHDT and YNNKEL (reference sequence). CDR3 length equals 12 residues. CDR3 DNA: TGTGCCAGCAGCCAAGTTGGGCAGCCCCAGCATTTT. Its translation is CASSQVGQPQHF.

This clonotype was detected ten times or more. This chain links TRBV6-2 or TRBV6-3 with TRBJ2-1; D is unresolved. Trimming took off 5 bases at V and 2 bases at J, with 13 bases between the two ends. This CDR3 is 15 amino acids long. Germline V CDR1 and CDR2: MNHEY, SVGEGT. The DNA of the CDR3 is TGTGCCAGCAGTCGGGCCTGGATGCCCTACAATGAGCAGTTCTTC. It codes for CASSRAWMPYNEQFF.

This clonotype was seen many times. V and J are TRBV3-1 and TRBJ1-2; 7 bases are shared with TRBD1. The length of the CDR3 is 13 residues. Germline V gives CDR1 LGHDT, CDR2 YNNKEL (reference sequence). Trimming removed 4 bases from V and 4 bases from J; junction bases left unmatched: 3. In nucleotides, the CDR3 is TGTGCCAGCAGCCCGACAGGGACCTATGGCTACACCTTC. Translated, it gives CASSPTGTYGYTF.

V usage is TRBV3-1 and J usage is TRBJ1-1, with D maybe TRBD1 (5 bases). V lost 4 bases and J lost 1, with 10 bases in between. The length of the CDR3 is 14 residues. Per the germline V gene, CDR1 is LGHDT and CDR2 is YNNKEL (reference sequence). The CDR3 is CASSLPGPNTEAFF. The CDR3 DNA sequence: TGTGCCAGCAGCCTACCGGGACCGAACACTGAAGCTTTCTTT.

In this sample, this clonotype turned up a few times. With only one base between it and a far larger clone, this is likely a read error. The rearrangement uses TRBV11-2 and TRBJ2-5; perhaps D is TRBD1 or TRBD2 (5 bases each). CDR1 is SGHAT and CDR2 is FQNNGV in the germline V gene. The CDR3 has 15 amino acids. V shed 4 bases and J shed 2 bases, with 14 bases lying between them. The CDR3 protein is CASSSSGSEQETQYF. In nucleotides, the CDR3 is TGTGCCAGCAGCTCCTCAGGGAGCGAACAAGAGACCCAGTACTTC.

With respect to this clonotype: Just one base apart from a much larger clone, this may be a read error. This CDR3 reads CSVVAGGDETQYF. The CDR3 DNA is TGCAGCGTTGTGGCTGGGGGGGACGAGACCCAGTACTTC. This chain links TRBV29-1 with TRBJ2-5; 7 nucleotides match TRBD2. Looked up from germline, CDR1 is SQVTM and CDR2 is ANQGSEA. The ends lost 4 bases at V and 5 bases at J; junction bases unmatched: 7. The CDR3 is 13 residues long.

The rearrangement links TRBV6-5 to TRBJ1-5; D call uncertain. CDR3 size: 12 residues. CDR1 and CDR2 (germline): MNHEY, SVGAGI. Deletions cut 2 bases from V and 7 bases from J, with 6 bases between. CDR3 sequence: CASSYQLQPQHF. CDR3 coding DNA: TGTGCCAGCAGTTACCAATTGCAGCCCCAGCATTTT.

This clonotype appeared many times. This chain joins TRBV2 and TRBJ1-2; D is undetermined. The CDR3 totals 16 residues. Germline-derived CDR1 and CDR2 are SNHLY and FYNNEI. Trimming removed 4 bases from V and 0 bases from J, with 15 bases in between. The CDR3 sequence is CASSGGSWAANYGYTF. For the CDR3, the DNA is TGTGCCAGCAGTGGTGGTTCCTGGGCTGCTAACTATGGCTACACCTTC.

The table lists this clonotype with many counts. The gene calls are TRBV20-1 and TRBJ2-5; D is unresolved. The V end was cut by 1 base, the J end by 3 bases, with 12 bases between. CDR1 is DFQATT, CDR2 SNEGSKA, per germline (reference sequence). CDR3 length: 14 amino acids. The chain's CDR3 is CSARGVYSKETQYF. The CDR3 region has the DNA TGCAGTGCTAGAGGGGTCTACTCCAAAGAGACCCAGTACTTC.

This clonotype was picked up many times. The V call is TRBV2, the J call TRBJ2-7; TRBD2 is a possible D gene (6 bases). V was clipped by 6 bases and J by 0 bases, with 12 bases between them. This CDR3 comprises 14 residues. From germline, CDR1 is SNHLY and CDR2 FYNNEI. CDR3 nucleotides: TGTGCCAGCAGGGGGACTCATAACTCCTACGAGCAGTACTTC. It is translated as CASRGTHNSYEQYF.

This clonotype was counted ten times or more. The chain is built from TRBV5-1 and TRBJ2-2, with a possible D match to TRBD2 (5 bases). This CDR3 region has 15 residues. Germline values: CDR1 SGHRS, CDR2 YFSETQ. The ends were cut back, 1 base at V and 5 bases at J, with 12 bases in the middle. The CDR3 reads CASSLYGDGTGELFF. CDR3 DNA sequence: TGCGCCAGCAGCTTGTACGGGGATGGGACCGGGGAGCTGTTTTTT.

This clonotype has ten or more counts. The CDR3 DNA reads as TGTGCCAGCAGCCAGTCTCTCCGGGACAGGACCTACGAGCAGTACTTC. Amino acid sequence: CASSQSLRDRTYEQYF. The rearrangement uses TRBV3-1 and TRBJ2-7, with 8 bases matching TRBD1. The CDR3 totals 16 residues. Per germline, CDR1 LGHDT and CDR2 YNNKEL (reference sequence). V shed 3 bases and J 2 bases; nucleotides not matched to a gene: 9.

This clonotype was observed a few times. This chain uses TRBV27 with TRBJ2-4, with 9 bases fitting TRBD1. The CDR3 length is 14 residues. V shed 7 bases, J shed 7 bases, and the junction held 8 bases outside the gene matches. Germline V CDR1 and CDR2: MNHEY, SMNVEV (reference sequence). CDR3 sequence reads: CASNTGTGPNIQYF. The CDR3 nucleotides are TGTGCCAGCAATACAGGGACAGGGCCGAACATTCAGTACTTC.

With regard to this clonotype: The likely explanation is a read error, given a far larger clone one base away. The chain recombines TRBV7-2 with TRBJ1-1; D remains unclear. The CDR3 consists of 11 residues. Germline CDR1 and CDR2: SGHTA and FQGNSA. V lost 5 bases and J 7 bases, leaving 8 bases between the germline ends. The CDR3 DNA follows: TGTACCAGCAGCCAAGGGAGTGAAGCTTTCTTT. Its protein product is CTSSQGSEAFF.

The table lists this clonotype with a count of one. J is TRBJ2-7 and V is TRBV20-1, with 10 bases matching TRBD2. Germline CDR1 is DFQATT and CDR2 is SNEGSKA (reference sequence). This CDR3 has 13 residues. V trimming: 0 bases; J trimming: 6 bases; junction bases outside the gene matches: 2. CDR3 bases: TGCAGTGCTAGAGAACTAGCGGGGAGCGAGCAGTACTTC. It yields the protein CSARELAGSEQYF.

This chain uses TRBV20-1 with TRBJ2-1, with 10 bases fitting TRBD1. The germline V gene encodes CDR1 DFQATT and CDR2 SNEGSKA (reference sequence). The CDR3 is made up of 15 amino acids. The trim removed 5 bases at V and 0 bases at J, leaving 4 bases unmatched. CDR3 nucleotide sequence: TGCAGTGCTGATGGACAGGGGGGCTCCTACAATGAGCAGTTCTTC. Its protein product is CSADGQGGSYNEQFF.

CDR3 loop: CASKASGTGIYNEQFF. The CDR3 coding sequence is TGTGCCAGCAAAGCGAGCGGGACAGGGATTTACAATGAGCAGTTCTTC. V and J are TRBV6-2 or TRBV6-3 and TRBJ2-1; 9 bases are a match to TRBD1. V lost 7 bases to trimming and J lost 4 bases; unmatched junction nucleotides: 11. The germline V gene has CDR1 MNHEY and CDR2 SVGEGT. There are 16 residues in the CDR3.

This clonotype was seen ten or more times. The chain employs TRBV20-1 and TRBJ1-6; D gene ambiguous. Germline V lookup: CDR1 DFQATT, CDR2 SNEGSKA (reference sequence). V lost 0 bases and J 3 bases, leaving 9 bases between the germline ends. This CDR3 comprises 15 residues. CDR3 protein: CSARDHRDYNSPLHF. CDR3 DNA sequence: TGCAGTGCTAGAGATCATAGGGACTATAATTCACCCCTCCACTTT.

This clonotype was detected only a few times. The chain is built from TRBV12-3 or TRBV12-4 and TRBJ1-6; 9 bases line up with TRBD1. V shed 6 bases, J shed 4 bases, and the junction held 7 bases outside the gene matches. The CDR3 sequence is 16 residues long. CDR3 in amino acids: CASSRQGVTYNSPLHF. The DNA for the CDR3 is TGTGCCAGCAGCCGACAGGGGGTGACTTATAATTCACCCCTCCACTTT.

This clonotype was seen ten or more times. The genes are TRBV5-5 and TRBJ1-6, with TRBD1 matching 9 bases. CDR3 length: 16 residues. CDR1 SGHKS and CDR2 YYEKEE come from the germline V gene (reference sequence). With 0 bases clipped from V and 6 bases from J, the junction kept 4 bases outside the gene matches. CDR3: CASSLGSDRGNSPLHF. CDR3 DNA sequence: TGTGCCAGCAGCTTGGGTTCGGACAGGGGTAATTCACCCCTCCACTTT.

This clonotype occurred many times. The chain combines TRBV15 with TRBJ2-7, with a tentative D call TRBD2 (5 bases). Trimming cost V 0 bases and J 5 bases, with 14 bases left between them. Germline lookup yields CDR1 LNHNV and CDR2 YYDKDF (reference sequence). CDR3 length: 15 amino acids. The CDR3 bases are TGTGCCACCAGCAGAGATGCGAGGGCTTTCGACGAGCAGTACTTC. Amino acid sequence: CATSRDARAFDEQYF.

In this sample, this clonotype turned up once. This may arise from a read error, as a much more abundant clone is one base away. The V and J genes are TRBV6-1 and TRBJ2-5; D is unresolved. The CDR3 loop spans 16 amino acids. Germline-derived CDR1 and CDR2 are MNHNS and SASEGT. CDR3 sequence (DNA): TGTGTCAGCAGCTTCTCAGCGATCCGAATATCGGGGACCCAGTACTTC. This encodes CVSSFSAIRISGTQYF.

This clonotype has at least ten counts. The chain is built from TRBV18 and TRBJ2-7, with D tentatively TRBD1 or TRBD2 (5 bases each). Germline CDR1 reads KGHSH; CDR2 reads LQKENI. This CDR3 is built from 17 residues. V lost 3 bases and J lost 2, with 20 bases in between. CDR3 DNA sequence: TGTGCCAGCTCACCGCCTCAGGGACGGCAAAGAGCCTACGAGCAGTACTTC. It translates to CASSPPQGRQRAYEQYF.

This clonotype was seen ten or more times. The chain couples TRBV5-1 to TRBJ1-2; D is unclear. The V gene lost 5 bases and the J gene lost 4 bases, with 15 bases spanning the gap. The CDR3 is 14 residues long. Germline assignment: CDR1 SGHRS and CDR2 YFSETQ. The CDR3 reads CASSRSGGGYGYTF. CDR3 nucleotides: TGCGCCAGCAGTAGATCAGGAGGTGGCTATGGCTACACCTTC. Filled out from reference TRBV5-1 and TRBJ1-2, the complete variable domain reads KAGVTQTPRYLIKTRGQQVTLSCSPISGHRSVSWYQQTPGQGLQFLFEYFSETQRNKGNFPGRFSGRQFSNSRSEMNVSTLELGDSALYLCASSRSGGGYGYTFGSGTRLTVV.

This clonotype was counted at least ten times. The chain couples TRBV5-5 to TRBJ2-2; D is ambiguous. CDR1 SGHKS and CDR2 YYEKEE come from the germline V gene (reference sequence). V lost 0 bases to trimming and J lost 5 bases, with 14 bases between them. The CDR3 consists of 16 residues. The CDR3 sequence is CASSLATGRSTGELFF. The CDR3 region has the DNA TGTGCCAGCAGCTTGGCCACGGGCAGGTCGACCGGGGAGCTGTTTTTT.

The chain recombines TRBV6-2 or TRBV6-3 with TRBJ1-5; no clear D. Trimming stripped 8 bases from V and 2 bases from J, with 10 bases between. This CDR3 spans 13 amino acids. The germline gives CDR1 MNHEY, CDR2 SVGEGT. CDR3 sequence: CASGLGRNQPQHF. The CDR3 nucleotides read TGTGCCAGCGGGCTAGGGCGCAATCAGCCCCAGCATTTT.

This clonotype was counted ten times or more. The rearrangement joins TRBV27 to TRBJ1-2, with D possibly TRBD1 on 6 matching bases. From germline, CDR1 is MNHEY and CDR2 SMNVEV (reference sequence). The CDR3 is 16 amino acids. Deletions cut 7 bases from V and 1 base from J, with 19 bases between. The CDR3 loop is CASNPHRGTSNYGYTF. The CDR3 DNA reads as TGTGCCAGCAATCCACACCGCGGGACAAGTAACTATGGCTACACCTTC.

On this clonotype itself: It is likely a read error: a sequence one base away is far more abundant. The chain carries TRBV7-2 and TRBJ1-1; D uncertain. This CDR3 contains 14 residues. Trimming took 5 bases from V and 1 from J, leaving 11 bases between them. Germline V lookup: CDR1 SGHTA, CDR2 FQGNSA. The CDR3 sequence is CTSSVQKRNTEAFF. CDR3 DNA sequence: TGTACCAGCAGCGTACAGAAACGGAACACTGAAGCTTTCTTT.